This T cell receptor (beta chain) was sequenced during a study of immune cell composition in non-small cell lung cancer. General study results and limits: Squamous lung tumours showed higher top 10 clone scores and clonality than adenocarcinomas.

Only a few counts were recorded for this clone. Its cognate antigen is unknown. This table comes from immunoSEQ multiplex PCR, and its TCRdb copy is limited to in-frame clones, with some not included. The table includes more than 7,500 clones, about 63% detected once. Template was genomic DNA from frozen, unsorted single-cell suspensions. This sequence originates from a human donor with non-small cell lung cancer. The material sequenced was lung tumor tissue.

Written as DNA, the CDR3 is TGTGCCTGGAGTCTTCCTGACAATCAGCCCCAGCATTTT. Encoded protein: CAWSLPDNQPQHF. The gene calls are TRBV30 and TRBJ1-5; D gene unclear. Between the trimmed V and J ends, which lost 2 bases and 3 bases, there was a span of 8 bases. The germline CDR1 and CDR2 sequences are GTSNPN and SVGIG (reference sequence). The length of the CDR3 is 13 residues.